The present TCR beta chain was sequenced within a study of shared clonotypes between healthy human individuals. Study-wide context: Plates per donor: three CD4 naive, three CD4 memory, two CD8 naive, one CD8 memory. Broader study findings: Memory subsets generally showed smaller estimated richness than naive subsets did.

The assay was immunoSEQ multiplex PCR, and TCRdb's table has in-frame clones only and misses some. The sample shows 2.5 million or so clones, around 94% of them seen only once. This clone showed up just a few times. Antigen: not known. This sample includes further DNA sequences coding for the same CDR3. The germline V and J ends were trimmed by 0 bases and 3 bases, with 0 bases remaining between them. The length of the CDR3 is 13 residues. Germline V gene sequence: CDR1 SEHNR, CDR2 FQNEAQ (reference sequence). Into CD45RA+ naive and CD45RA-negative memory subsets, the CD4+ cells were split. The V gene is TRBV7-9, the J gene TRBJ2-6; unclear D gene. The sequenced sample consisted of naive CD4+ T cells sorted from blood. Regarding subset: CD45RA+ positively selected. This clonotype was sampled from a man between 18 and 35 years old in good health. CDR3 amino acids: CASSLAGANVLTF. The CDR3 bases are TGTGCCAGCAGCTTAGCTGGGGCCAACGTCCTGACTTTC.